These 17 T cell receptor beta chains were all obtained from the same sample, sequenced in a study of identical twins. TCRdb reprocessed the 5' RACE reads via MiXCR and lists one record per CDR3 protein. Of 1,800,000 or so distinct CDR3 sequences detected, about 32% appear once; the ten largest clones hold 0.27%. The sample taken for sequencing was cord blood. These receptors came from a newborn girl in good health.

The chain links TRBV20-1 to TRBJ1-6; a weak D match, TRBD1 (6 bases). The CDR3 is 16 residues long. CDR1 DFQATT and CDR2 SNEGSKA come from the germline V gene (reference sequence). Trimming shortened V by 3 bases and J by 0 bases, and 12 bases separated the two germline ends. The CDR3 protein is CSASGTPSSYNSPLHF. DNA of the CDR3: TGCAGTGCTAGCGGGACACCCAGCTCCTATAATTCACCCCTCCACTTT.

This clonotype was picked up a small number of times. The J gene is TRBJ2-1, the V gene TRBV7-2; a possible D gene is TRBD1 (6 bases). In germline, CDR1 is SGHTA, CDR2 FQGNSA. V lost 2 bases and J 0 bases, leaving 17 bases between the germline ends. This CDR3 has 18 residues. This CDR3 is CASSLSPHDRSSYNEQFF. The CDR3 coding sequence is TGTGCCAGCAGCTTAAGCCCCCACGACAGGAGCTCCTACAATGAGCAGTTCTTC.

The chain carries TRBV4-2 and TRBJ2-1; 14 bases are a match to TRBD2. CDR1 LGHNA and CDR2 YNFKEQ come from the germline V gene. The CDR3 has 16 residues. V shed 0 bases, J shed 8 bases, and the junction held 3 bases outside the gene matches. CDR3 protein: CASSQDQGLAGDEQFF. The CDR3 DNA reads TGTGCCAGCAGCCAAGATCAGGGACTAGCGGGGGATGAGCAGTTCTTC.

This rearrangement joins TRBV2 to TRBJ2-3, with TRBD1 matching over 9 bases. With 10 bases clipped from V and 1 base from J, the junction kept 6 bases outside the gene matches. The germline V gene has CDR1 SNHLY and CDR2 FYNNEI. The CDR3 runs 14 residues. CDR3 sequence reads: CANGRDRGTDTQYF. The CDR3, as DNA: TGTGCCAACGGCCGGGACAGGGGCACAGATACGCAGTATTTT.

The V call is TRBV10-3, the J call TRBJ2-7; 11 nucleotides agree with TRBD2. CDR3 length equals 16 residues. After removal of 0 bases from V and 1 base from J, the junction contained 2 bases not matched to a gene. The germline V gene has CDR1 ENHRY and CDR2 SYGVKD. The CDR3 spells CAISESASGRSYEQYV. The CDR3 DNA is TGTGCCATCAGTGAGTCAGCTAGCGGGAGGTCCTACGAGCAGTACGTC.

V usage is TRBV6-5 and J usage is TRBJ1-3; perhaps TRBD1 as D (5 bases). The CDR3 is made up of 15 amino acids. Germline lookup yields CDR1 MNHEY and CDR2 SVGAGI. The V and J ends lost 5 bases and 0 bases respectively, with 11 bases between them. The CDR3 loop reads CASSPSGVSGNTIYF. CDR3 nucleotide sequence: TGTGCCAGCAGTCCCTCGGGGGTCTCTGGAAACACCATATATTTT.

This chain links TRBV6-1 with TRBJ2-3, with D perhaps matching TRBD2 (5 bases). V was pared by 3 bases and J by 2 bases, with 12 bases between. Germline-derived CDR1 and CDR2 are MNHNS and SASEGT. The CDR3 runs 15 residues. The CDR3: CASSEREWDTDTQYF. CDR3 nucleotides: TGTGCCAGCAGTGAGAGGGAGTGGGACACAGATACGCAGTATTTT.

This clonotype has ten or more counts. The chain joins TRBV5-1 to TRBJ2-7; D is ambiguous. The CDR3 extends over 14 amino acids. Germline V gene lookup returns CDR1 SGHRS and CDR2 YFSETQ. V shed 0 bases and J shed 0 bases, with 7 bases lying between them. CDR3: CASSLGPNSYEQYF. The CDR3 coding sequence is TGCGCCAGCAGCTTGGGACCGAACTCCTACGAGCAGTACTTC.

A note on this clonotype: This may arise from a read error, as a much more abundant clone is one base away. The chain carries TRBV29-1 and TRBJ2-7; unclear D gene. Germline V gene lookup returns CDR1 SQVTM and CDR2 ANQGSEA. The V end was cut by 7 bases, the J end by 0 bases, with 10 bases between. The CDR3 length is 12 residues. The CDR3 DNA is TGCAGCGCGTGCTTCAACTCCTACGAGCAGTACTTC. It yields the protein CSACFNSYEQYF.

In this sample, this clonotype turned up a few times. V usage is TRBV29-1 and J usage is TRBJ2-1; 8 nucleotides match TRBD2. Germline CDR1 reads SQVTM; CDR2 reads ANQGSEA. CDR3 length: 16 amino acids. Trimming removed 7 bases from V and 8 bases from J; junction bases left unmatched: 19. The CDR3 sequence is CSAVPLTSDYSHEQFF. The CDR3 DNA is TGCAGCGCTGTTCCCTTGACTAGCGACTACTCCCATGAGCAGTTCTTC.

This clonotype was recorded many times. The J gene is TRBJ1-2, the V gene TRBV12-3 or TRBV12-4, with unresolved D. V was cut by 6 bases and J by 2 bases, with 10 bases left in between. The CDR3 covers 13 residues. CDR3 amino acids: CASSLRRNYGYTF. For the CDR3, the DNA is TGTGCCAGCAGCCTTAGGCGGAACTATGGCTACACCTTC.

The sample holds a few counts of this clonotype. CDR3 in DNA: TGCAGCACATCGGCGGGAGGCTCCTACAATGAGCAGTTCTTC. Protein sequence: CSTSAGGSYNEQFF. The rearrangement links TRBV20-1 to TRBJ2-1, with TRBD2 matching over 8 bases. The CDR3 is 14 amino acids. Germline CDR1 and CDR2: DFQATT and SNEGSKA (reference sequence).

This rearrangement joins TRBV3-1 to TRBJ1-5, with a weak D call TRBD1 (5 bases). This CDR3 region has 18 residues. Germline V gene lookup returns CDR1 LGHDT and CDR2 YNNKEL (reference sequence). V was clipped by 2 bases and J by 4 bases, with 21 bases between them. As DNA, the CDR3 is TGTGCCAGCAGCCAAAAGGGGTGTCAGGTCTGTGGGAATCAGCCCCAGCATTTT. Translating it yields CASSQKGCQVCGNQPQHF.

This clonotype has a handful of counts. V and J are TRBV27 and TRBJ2-1; maybe TRBD2 (6 bases). The CDR3 extends over 17 amino acids. Germline loops: CDR1 MNHEY, CDR2 SMNVEV (reference sequence). V was trimmed by 0 bases and J by 4 bases, leaving 16 bases between them. The CDR3 loop reads CASSLSRGEEIYNEQFF. The CDR3 DNA sequence: TGTGCCAGCAGTTTATCACGCGGGGAAGAGATATACAATGAGCAGTTCTTC.

This rearrangement joins TRBV27 to TRBJ2-2, with D uncertain. Germline V CDR1 and CDR2: MNHEY, SMNVEV (reference sequence). Trimming shortened V by 2 bases and J by 6 bases, and 13 bases separated the two germline ends. The CDR3 contains 15 residues. CDR3: CASSLLPQSPGELFF. CDR3 nucleotides: TGTGCCAGCAGTTTACTCCCCCAGAGCCCCGGGGAGCTGTTTTTT.

This clonotype occurred a few times. The chain couples TRBV28 to TRBJ1-4; D unresolved. Trimming removed 10 bases at V and 5 bases at J, with 8 bases between. The germline CDR1 and CDR2 sequences are MDHEN and SYDVKM. The CDR3 totals 11 residues. This chain's CDR3 is CATVSNEKLFF. As DNA, the CDR3 is TGTGCCACCGTTTCCAATGAAAAACTGTTTTTT. Drawing the rest from reference TRBV28 and TRBJ1-4, the complete variable domain is DVKVTQSSRYLVKRTGEKVFLECVQDMDHENMFWYRQDPGLGLRLIYFSYDVKMKEKGDIPEGYSVSREKKERFSLILESASTNQTSMYLCATVSNEKLFFGSGTQLSVL.

The chain combines TRBV4-1 with TRBJ2-3, with 9 bases matching TRBD2. This CDR3 is built from 16 residues. The germline CDR1 and CDR2 sequences are MGHRA and YSYEKL. The V and J ends lost 4 bases and 6 bases, in that order; junction bases with no gene match: 11. This chain's CDR3 is CASSLPGTSIRDTQYF. The CDR3, as DNA: TGCGCCAGCAGCCTACCCGGGACTAGCATTAGGGATACGCAGTATTTT.